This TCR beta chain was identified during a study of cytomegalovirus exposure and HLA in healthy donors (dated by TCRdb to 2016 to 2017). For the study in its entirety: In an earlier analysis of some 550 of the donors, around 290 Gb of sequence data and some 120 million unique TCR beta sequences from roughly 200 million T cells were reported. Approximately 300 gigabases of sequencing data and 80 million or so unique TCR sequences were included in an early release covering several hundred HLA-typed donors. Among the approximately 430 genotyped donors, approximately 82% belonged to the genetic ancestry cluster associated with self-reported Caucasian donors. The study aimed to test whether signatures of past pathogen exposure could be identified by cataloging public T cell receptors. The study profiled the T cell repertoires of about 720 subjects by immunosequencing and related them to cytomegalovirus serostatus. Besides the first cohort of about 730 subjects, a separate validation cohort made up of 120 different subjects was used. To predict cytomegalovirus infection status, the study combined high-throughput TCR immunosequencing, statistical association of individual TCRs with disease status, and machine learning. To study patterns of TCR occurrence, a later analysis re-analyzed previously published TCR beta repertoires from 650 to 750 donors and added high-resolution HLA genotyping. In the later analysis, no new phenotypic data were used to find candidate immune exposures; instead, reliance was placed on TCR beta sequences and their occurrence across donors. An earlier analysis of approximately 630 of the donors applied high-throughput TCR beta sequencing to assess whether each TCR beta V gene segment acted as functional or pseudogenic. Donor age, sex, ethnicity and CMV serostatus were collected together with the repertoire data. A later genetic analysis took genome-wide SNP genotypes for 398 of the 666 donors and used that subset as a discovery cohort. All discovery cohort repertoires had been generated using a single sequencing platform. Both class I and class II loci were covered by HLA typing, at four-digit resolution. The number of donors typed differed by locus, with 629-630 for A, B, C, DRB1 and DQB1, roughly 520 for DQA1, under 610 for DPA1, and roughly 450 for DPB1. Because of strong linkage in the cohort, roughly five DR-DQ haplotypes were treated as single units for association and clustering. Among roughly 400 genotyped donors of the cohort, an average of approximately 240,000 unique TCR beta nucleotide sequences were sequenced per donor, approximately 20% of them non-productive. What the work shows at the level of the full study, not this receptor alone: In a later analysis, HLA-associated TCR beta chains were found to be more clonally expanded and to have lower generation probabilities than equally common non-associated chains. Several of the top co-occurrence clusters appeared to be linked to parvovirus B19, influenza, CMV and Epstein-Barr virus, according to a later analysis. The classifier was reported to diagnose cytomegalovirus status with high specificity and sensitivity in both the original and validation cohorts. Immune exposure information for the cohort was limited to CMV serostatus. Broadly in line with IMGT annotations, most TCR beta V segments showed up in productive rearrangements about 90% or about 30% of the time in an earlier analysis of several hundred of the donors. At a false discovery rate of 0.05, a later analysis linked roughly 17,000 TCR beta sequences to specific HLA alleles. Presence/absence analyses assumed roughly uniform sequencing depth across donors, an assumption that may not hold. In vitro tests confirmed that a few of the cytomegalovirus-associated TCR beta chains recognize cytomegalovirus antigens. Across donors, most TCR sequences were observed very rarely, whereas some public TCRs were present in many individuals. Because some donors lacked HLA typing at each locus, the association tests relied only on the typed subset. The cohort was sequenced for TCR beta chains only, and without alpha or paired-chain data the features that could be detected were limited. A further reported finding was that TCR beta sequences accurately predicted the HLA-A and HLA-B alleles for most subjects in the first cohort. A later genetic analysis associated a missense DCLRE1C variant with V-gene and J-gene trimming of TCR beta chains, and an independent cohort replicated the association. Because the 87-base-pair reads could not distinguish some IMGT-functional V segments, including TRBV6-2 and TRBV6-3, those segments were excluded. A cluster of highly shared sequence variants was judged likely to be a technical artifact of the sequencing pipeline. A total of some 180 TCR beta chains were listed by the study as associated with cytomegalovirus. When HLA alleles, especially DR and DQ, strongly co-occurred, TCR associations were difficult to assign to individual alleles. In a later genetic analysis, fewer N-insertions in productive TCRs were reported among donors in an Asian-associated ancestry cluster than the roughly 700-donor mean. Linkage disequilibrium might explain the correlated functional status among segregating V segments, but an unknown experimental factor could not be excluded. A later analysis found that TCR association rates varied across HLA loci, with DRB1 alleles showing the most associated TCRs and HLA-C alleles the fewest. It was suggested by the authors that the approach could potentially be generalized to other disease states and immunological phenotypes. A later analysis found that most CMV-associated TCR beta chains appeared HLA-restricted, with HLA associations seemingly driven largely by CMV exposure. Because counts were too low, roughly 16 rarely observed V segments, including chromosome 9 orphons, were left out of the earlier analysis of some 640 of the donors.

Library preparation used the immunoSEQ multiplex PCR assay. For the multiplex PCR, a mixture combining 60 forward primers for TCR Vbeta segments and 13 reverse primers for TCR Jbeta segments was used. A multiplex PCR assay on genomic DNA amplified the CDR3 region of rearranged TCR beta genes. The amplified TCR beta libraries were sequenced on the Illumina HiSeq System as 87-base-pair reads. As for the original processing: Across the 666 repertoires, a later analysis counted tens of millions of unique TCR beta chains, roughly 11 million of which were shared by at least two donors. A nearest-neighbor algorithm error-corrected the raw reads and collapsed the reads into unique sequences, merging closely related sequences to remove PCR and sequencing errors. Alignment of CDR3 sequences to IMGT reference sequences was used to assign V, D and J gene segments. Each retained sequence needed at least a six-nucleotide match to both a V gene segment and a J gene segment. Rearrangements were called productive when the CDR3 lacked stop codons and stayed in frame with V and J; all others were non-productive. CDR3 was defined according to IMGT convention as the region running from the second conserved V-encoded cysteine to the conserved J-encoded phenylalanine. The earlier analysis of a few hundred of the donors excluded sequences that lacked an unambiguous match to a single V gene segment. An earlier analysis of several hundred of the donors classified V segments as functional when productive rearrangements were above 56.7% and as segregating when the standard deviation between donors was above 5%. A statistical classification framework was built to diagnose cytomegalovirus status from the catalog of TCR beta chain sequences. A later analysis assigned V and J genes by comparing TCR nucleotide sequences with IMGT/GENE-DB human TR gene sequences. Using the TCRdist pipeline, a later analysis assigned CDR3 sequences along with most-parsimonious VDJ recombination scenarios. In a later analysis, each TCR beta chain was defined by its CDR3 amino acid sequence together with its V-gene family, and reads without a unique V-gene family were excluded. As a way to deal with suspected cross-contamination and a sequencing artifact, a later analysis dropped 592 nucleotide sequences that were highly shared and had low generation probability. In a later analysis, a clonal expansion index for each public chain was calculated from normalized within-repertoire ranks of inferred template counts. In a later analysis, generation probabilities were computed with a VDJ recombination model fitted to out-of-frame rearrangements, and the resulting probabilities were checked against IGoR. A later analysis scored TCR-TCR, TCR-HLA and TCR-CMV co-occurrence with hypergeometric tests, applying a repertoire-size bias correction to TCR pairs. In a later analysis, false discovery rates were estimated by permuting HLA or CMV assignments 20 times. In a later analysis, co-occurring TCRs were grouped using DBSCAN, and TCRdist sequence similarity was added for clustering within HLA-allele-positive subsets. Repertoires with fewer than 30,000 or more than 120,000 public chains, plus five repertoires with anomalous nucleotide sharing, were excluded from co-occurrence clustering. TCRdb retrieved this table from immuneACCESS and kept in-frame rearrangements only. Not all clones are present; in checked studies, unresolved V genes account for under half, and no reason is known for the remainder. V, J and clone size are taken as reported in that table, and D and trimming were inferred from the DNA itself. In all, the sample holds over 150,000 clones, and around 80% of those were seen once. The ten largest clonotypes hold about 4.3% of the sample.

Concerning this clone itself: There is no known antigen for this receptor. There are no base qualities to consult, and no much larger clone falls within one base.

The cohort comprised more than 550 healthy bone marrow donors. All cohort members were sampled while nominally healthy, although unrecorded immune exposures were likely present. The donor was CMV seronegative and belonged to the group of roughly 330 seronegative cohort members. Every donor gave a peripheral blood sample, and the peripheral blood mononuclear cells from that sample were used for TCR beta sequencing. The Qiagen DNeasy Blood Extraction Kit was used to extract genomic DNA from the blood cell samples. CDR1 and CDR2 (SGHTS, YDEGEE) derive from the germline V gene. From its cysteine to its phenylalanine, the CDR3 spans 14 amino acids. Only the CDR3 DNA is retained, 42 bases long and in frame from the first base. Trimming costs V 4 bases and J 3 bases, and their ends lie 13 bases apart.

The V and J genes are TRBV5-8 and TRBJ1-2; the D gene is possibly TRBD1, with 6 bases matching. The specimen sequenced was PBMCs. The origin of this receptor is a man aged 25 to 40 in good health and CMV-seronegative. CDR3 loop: CASSPRTVYYGYTF. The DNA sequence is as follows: TGTGCCAGCAGCCCCCGGACAGTTTACTATGGCTACACCTTC.